The rows below give T cell receptor beta chains drawn from one sample of a study of T cell responses to AZD1222 COVID-19 vaccine. This table comes from immunoSEQ multiplex PCR, and its TCRdb copy is limited to in-frame clones, with some not included. The sample carries some 120,000 clones, approximately 93% recorded once. The specimen comprised peripheral blood, sampled on day 0 of AZD1222 vaccination. The receptors were gathered from an adult in good health. Each CDR3 is given with its conserved first and last residue. D genes are given only for firm matches. Size values are once, few and many counts, or a class for expanded clones, and some rows have none.

V	D	length	size	J	CDR3	DNA
TRBV7-9	NA	13	NA	TRBJ2-3	CASSLPTTDTQYF	TGTGCCAGCAGCCTCCCGACGACAGATACGCAGTATTTT
TRBV9	NA	13	NA	TRBJ2-2	CASSEGRFGELFF	TGTGCCAGCAGCGAAGGGAGGTTCGGGGAGCTGTTTTTT
TRBV7-3	NA	14	NA	TRBJ2-3	CASQEGTSFGTQYF	TGTGCCAGCCAAGAGGGTACTAGCTTTGGTACGCAGTATTTT
TRBV11-2	TRBD2	17	NA	TRBJ2-1	CASSLGFSGSSYNEQFF	TGTGCCAGCAGCTTAGGCTTTAGCGGGAGCTCCTACAATGAGCAGTTCTTC
TRBV7-9	NA	18	NA	TRBJ1-5	CASSPLGGPSYSNQPQHF	TGTGCCAGCAGCCCCTTGGGGGGCCCCTCTTATAGCAATCAGCCCCAGCATTTT
TRBV11-2	NA	15	NA	TRBJ1-3	CASSLRTWPGNTIYF	TGTGCCAGCAGCTTAAGGACATGGCCTGGAAACACCATATATTTT
TRBV11-2	NA	12	once	TRBJ1-1	CASSLVGPRAFF	TGTGCCAGCAGCTTAGTAGGTCCTAGAGCTTTCTTT
TRBV5-1	TRBD1	14	once	TRBJ1-6	CASSLETGVSPLHF	TGCGCCAGCAGCTTGGAGACAGGGGTATCACCCCTCCACTTT
TRBV7-9	TRBD1	19	once	TRBJ2-1	CASSLGTGGIKGKINEQFF	TGTGCCAGCAGCTTGGGGACAGGGGGCATTAAAGGAAAGATAAATGAGCAGTTCTTC
TRBV25-1	NA	14	NA	TRBJ1-1	CASSDLGVNTEAFF	TGTGCCAGCAGTGATCTGGGGGTGAACACTGAAGCTTTCTTT
TRBV6-5	NA	13	once	TRBJ2-1	CASIPRTDNEQFF	TGTGCCAGCATCCCTAGGACAGACAATGAGCAGTTCTTC
TRBV28	NA	13	NA	TRBJ1-4	CASSFPGLEKLFF	TGTGCCAGCAGTTTTCCCGGGTTGGAAAAACTGTTTTTT
TRBV2	NA	15	NA	TRBJ1-2	CASIEPLQGNYGYTF	TGTGCCAGCATCGAGCCCCTACAGGGAAACTATGGCTACACCTTC
TRBV19	TRBD2	16	NA	TRBJ2-1	CASIDGLADSYNEQFF	TGTGCCAGTATCGACGGGCTAGCGGACTCCTACAATGAGCAGTTCTTC
TRBV27	NA	16	NA	TRBJ2-1	CASRSYLRDTYNEQFF	TGTGCCAGCAGGAGCTACCTGAGGGACACCTACAATGAGCAGTTCTTC
TRBV6-5	TRBD2	13	NA	TRBJ2-1	CASGLAGYNEQFF	TGTGCCAGCGGACTAGCGGGATACAATGAGCAGTTCTTC